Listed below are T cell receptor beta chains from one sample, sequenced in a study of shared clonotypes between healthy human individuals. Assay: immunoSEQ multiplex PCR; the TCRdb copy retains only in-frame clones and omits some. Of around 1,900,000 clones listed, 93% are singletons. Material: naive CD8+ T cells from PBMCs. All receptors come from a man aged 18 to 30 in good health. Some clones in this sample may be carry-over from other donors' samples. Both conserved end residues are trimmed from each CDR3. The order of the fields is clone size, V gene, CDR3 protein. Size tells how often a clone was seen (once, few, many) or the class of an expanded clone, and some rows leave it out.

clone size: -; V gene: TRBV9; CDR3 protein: ASSVDGTAQETQY
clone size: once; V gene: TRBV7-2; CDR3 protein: ASSLTKVPEAF
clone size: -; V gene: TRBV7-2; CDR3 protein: ALTLGTSGRGVEQF
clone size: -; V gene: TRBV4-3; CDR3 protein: ASSFGTDTQY
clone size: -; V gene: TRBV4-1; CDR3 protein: ASSQEVRAVTGELF
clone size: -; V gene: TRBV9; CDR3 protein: ASSLRFQDGETQY
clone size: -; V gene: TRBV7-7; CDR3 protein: ASSLGGGSNEQF
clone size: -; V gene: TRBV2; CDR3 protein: ASWGDNEQF
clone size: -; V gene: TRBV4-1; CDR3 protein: ASSLHLGYSNQPQH
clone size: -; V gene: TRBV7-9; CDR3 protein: ASRDPGTSGRIGELF
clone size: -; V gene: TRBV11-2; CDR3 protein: ASSPLRGPDQPQH
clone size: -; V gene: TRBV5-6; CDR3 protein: ASSGGRGPAEAF
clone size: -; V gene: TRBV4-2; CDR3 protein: ASSQDWDSEAF
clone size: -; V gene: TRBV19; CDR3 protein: ASSPKEEGSSYEQY
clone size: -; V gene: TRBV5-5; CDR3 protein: ASSFGTVGEKLF
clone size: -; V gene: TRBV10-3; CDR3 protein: AISEKAVGKETQY
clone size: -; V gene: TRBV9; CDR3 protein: ASSVDRANTEAF
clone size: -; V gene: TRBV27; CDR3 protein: ASSLTWHQPQH
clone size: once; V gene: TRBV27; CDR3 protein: ASSPIEGGTGYT
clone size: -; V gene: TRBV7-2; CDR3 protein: ASSLGRGPEAF
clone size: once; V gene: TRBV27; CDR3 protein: ASSLVSGNEQY
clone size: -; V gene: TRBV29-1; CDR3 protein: SVIAGGPIAQF
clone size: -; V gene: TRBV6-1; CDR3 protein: ASSEGSLFNEQY
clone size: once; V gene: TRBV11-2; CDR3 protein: ASSPPRVYEQF
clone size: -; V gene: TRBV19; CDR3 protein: ASSSTGLAGPGELF
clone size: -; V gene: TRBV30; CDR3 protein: AWSVSRDYQETQY
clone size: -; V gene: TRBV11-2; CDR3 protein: ASSSGYNEQF
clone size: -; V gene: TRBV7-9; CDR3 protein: ASSSPTGPLGNTIY
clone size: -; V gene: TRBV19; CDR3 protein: ASSIVGVQGSDYNEQF
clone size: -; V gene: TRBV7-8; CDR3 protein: ASSPRNNRVLYGYT
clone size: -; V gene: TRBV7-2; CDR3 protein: ASSPRDGAKVWSTEAF
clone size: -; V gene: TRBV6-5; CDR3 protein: ASSYGQGILNEQF
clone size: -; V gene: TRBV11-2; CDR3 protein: ASSLWGSGRFRGTDTQY
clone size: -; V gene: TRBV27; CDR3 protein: ASSSRMTGGLNTEAF
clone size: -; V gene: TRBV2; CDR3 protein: ASSEGSYEQY
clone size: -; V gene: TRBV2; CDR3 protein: ASSEWGRLNTEAF
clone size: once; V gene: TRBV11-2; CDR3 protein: ASSLGPRSYEQY
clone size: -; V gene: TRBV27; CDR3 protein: ASSFSRTYEQY
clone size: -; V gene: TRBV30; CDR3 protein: AARGARQPQH
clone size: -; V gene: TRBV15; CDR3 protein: ATSRSTDEQY
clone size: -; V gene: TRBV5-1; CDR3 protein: ASSPRLLSYNEQF
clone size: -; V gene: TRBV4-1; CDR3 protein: ASSQEARRADYYNEQF
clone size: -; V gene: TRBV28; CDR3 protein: ASSSYRDLNLRGTEAF
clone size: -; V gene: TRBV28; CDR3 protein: ASSFPEHYEQY
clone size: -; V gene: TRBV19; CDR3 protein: ASTEWGRGADTQY
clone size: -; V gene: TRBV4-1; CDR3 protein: ASSQGLSYEQY
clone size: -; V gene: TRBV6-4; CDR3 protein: ASSETYLEGETQY
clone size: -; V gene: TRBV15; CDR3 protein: ATRGSGNTIY